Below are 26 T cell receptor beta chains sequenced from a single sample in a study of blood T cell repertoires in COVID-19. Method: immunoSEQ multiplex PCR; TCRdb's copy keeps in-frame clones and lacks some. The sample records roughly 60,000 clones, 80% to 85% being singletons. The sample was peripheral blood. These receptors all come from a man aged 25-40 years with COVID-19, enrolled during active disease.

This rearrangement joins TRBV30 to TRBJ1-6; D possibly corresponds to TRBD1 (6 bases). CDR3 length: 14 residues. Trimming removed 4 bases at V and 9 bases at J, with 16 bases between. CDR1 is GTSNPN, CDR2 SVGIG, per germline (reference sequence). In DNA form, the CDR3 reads TGTGCCTGGACCTTGACAGGCCCGGGTTCACCCCTCCACTTT. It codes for CAWTLTGPGSPLHF. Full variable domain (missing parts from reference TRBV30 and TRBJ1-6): SQTIHQWPATLVQPVGSPLSLECTVEGTSNPNLYWYRQAAGRGLQLLFYSVGIGQISSEVPQNLSASRPQDRQFILSSKKLLLSDSGFYLCAWTLTGPGSPLHFGNGTRLTVT.

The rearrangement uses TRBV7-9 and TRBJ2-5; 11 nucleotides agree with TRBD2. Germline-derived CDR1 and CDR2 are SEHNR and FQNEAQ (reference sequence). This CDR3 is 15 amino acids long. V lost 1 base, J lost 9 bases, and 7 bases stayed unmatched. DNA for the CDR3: TGTGCCAGCAGCTTAGAGATCCTAGCGGGAGGAGCCCAGTACTTC. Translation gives CASSLEILAGGAQYF.

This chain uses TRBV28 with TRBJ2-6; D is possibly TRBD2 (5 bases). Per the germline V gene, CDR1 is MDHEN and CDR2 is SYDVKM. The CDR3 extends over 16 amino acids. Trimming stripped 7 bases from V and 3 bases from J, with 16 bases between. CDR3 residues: CASTSEGRVGANVLTF. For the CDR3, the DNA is TGTGCCAGCACCTCCGAGGGTCGGGTTGGGGCCAACGTCCTGACTTTC.

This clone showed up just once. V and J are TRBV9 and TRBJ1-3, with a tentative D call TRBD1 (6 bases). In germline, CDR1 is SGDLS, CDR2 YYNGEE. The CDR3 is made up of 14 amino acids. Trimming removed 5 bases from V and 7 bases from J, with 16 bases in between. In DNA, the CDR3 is TGTGCCAGCAGAGAGGGGGGGGAAGGCAACACCATATATTTT. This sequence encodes CASREGGEGNTIYF.

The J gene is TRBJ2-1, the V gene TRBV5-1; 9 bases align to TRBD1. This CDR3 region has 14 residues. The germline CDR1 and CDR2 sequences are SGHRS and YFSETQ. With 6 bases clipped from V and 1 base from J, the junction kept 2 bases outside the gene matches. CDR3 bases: TGCGCCAGCATCGACAGGGGGTCCTACAATGAGCAGTTCTTC. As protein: CASIDRGSYNEQFF.

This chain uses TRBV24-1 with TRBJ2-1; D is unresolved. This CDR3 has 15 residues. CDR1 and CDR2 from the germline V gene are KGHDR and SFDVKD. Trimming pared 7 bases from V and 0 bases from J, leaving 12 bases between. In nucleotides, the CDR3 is TGTGCCACCAGCCAAACGGAGAGCTCCTACAATGAGCAGTTCTTC. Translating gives CATSQTESSYNEQFF.

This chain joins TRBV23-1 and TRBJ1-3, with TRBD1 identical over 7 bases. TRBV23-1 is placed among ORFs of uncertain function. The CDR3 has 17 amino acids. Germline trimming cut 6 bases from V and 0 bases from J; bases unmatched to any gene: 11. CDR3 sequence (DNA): TGCGCCAGCAGCCAACCTTGGGACAGCCTCTCTGGAAACACCATATATTTT. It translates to CASSQPWDSLSGNTIYF.

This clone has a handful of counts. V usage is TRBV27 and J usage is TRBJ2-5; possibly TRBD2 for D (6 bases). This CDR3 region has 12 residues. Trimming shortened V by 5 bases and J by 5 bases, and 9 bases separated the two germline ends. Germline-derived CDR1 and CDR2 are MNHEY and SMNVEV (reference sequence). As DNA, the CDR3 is TGTGCCAGCAGTGGGAGGAGGGAGACCCAGTACTTC. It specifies CASSGRRETQYF.

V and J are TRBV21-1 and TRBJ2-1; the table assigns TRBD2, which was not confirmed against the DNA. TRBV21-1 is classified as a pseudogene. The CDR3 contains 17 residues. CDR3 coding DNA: TGTGCCAGCAGCAAATTCAGCGGTGAAGCGGGAGGAGGTGAGCAGTTCTTC. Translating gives CASSKFSGEAGGGEQFF.

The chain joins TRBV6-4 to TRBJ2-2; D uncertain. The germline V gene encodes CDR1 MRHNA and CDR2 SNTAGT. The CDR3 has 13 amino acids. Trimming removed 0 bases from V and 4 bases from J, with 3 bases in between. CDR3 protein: CASSDSSTGELFF. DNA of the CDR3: TGTGCCAGCAGTGACTCTAGCACCGGGGAGCTGTTTTTT.

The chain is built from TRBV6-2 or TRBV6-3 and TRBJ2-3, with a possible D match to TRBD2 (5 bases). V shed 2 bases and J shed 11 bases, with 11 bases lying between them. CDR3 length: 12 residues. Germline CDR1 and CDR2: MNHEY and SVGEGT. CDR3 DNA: TGTGCCAGCAGTTACACGGTCGGAGGGCAGTATTTT. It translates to CASSYTVGGQYF.

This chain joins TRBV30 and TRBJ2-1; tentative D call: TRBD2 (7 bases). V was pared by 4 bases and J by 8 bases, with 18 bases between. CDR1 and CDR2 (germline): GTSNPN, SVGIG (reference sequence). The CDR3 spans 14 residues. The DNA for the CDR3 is TGTGCCTGGAATTGGGGGGGGCGAGGGCATGAGCAGTTCTTC. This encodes CAWNWGGRGHEQFF.

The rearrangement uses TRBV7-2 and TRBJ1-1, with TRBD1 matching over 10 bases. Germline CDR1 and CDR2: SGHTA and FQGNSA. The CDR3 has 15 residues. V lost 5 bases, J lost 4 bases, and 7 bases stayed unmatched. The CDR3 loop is CASSKTGQGGTEAFF. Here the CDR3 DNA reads TGTGCCAGCAGCAAAACTGGACAGGGGGGCACTGAAGCTTTCTTT.

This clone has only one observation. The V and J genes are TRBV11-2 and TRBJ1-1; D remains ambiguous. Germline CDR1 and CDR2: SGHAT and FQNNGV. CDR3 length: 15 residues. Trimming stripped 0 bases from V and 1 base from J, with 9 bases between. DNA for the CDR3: TGTGCCAGCAGCTTAGAGGGGAGGGCGAACACTGAAGCTTTCTTT. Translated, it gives CASSLEGRANTEAFF.

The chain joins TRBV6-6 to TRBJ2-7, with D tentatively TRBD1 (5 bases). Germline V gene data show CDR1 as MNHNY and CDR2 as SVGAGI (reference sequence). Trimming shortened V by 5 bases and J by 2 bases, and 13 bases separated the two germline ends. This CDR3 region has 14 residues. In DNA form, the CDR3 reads TGTGCCAGCAGTCCCCGCCAGGGCCCCTACGAGCAGTACTTC. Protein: CASSPRQGPYEQYF.

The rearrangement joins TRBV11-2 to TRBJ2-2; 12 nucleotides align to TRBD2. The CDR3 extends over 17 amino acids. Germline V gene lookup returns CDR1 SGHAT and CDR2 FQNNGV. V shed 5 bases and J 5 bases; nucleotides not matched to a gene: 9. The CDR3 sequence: CASSQRLAGARTGELFF. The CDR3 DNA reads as TGTGCCAGCAGCCAAAGACTAGCGGGAGCGCGAACCGGGGAGCTGTTTTTT.

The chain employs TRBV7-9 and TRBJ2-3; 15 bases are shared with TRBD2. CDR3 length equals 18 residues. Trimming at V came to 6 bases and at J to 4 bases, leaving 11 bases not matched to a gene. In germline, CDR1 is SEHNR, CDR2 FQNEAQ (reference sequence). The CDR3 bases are TGTGCCAGCAGATCTACCAGGACTAGCGGGAGGGCCCCAGATACGCAGTATTTT. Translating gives CASRSTRTSGRAPDTQYF.

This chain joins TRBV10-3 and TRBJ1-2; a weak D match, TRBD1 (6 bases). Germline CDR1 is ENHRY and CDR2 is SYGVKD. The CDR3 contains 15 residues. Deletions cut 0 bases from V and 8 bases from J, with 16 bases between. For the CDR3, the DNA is TGTGCCATCAGTGAGTCGACTCAGGGGCTCGGCGGCTACACCTTC. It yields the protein CAISESTQGLGGYTF.

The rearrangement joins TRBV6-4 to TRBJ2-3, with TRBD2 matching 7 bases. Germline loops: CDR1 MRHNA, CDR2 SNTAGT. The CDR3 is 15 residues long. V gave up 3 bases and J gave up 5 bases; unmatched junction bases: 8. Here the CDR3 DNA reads TGTGCCAGCAGTGATGAGGCTAGCGGACTAGATACGCAGTATTTT. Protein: CASSDEASGLDTQYF.

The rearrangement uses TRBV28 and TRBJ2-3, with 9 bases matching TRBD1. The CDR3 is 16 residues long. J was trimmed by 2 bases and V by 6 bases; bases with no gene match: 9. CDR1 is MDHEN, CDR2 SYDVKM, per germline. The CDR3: CASSPAGTGNTDTQYF. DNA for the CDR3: TGTGCCAGCAGCCCCGCCGGGACAGGGAACACAGATACGCAGTATTTT.

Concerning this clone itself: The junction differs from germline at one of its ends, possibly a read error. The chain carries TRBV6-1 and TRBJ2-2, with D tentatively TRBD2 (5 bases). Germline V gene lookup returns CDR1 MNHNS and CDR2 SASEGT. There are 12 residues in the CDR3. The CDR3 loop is CASRDGVGELFF. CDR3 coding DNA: TGTGCCAGCCGTGACGGGGTCGGGGAGCTGTTTTTT.

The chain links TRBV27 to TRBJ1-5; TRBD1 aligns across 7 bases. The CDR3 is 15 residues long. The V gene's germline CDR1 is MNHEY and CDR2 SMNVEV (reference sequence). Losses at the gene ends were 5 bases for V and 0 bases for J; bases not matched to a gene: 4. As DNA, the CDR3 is TGTGCCAGCAGTCGACAGGGCCCTAGCAATCAGCCCCAGCATTTT. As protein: CASSRQGPSNQPQHF.

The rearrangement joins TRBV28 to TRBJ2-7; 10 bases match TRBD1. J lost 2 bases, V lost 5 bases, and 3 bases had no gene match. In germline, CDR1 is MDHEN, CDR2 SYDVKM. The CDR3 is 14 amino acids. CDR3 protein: CASSPTGGPYEQYF. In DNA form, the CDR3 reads TGTGCCAGCAGTCCGACAGGGGGCCCCTACGAGCAGTACTTC.

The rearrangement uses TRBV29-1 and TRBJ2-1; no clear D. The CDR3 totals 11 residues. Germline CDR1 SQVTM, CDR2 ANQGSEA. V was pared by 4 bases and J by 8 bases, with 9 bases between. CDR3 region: CSVGTSHEQFF. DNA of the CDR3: TGCAGCGTTGGAACCAGTCATGAGCAGTTCTTC.

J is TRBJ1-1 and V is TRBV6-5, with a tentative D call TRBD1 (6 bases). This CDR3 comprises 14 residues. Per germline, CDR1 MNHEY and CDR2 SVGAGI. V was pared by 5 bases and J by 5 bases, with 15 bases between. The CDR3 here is CASSKGGAGTEAFF. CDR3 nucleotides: TGTGCCAGCAGTAAGGGGGGGGCTGGTACTGAAGCTTTCTTT.

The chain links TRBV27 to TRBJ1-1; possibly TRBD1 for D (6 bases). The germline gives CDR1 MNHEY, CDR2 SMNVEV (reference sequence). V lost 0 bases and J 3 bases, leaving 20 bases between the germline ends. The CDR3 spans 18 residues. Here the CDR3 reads CASSLSIELGAYYTEAFF. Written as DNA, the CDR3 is TGTGCCAGCAGTTTATCGATTGAGTTGGGGGCCTACTACACTGAAGCTTTCTTT.